This record covers a single TCR beta chain. Its specificity is not known. The junction departs from the called germline gene at one end, perhaps through a read error. With approximately 500 ng total RNA as template and a constant-region primer, TCR beta cDNA was made. ARM-PCR, slightly modified, supplied the TCR beta libraries through three nested multiplex PCR rounds. A C-beta reverse primer and TRBV1-TRBV30 forward primers served in each of the first two PCR rounds, at ten to eleven cycles apiece. TCRdb processed the multiplex PCR reads anew with MiXCR; each CDR3 protein has one entry. In the table there are 300,000 to 400,000 distinct CDR3 sequences, 65% of which are singletons. This entry belongs to a study of tumor-infiltrating lymphocytes in primary liver carcinoma. General study findings and limits: A significantly higher top-250-clone fraction was recorded for tumors than for blood (p = 0.039). Tumor-adjacent and tumor-blood pairs shared a smaller degree of overlap than tumor region pairs. CD8+ and CD4+ repertoires went uncompared, the samples being bulk unsorted.

Germline-derived CDR1 and CDR2 are SGHNT and YENEEA. The CDR3 sequence is 13 residues long. Unsorted whole blood yielded the blood RNA, and germline DNA was also extracted. This TCR derives from a middle-aged man with primary liver carcinoma and hepatitis B virus infection. Sequenced material: peripheral blood. V and J are TRBV11-3 and TRBJ2-7; the D gene is possibly TRBD2 (5 bases). The CDR3 sequence: CASSIGGTDEQYF. The CDR3 nucleotides are TGCGCCAGCAGCATAGGAGGTACGGACGAGCAGTACTTC. The complete variable domain, with remaining parts taken from reference TRBV11-3 and TRBJ2-7, reads EAGVVQSPRYKIIEKKQPVAFWCNPISGHNTLYWYLQNLGQGPELLIRYENEEAVDDSQLPKDRFSAERLKGVDSTLKIQPAELGDSAVYLCASSIGGTDEQYFGPGTRLTVT.